These 21 T cell receptor beta chains were all obtained from the same sample, sequenced in a study of siplizumab effects on memory and regulatory T cells. The method was immunoSEQ multiplex PCR; TCRdb's version includes in-frame clones alone and lacks a portion of them. The table has over 45,000 clones, less than 98% seen once. Sequencing input: naive CD8+ T cells sorted from blood. The receptors here all came from a human donor in good health.

V usage is TRBV7-2 and J usage is TRBJ2-2, with 11 positions matching TRBD1. The V and J ends lost 5 bases and 4 bases, in that order; junction bases with no gene match: 6. Germline CDR1 is SGHTA and CDR2 is FQGNSA. This CDR3 is built from 16 residues. CDR3 sequence (DNA): TGTGCCAGCAGCCTCGCCGGGACAGGGGGCACCGGGGAGCTGTTTTTT. Its protein product is CASSLAGTGGTGELFF.

J is TRBJ1-1 and V is TRBV29-1; D unresolved. The CDR3 has 12 amino acids. V was pared by 2 bases and J by 0 bases, with 4 bases between. Germline V lookup: CDR1 SQVTM, CDR2 ANQGSEA. The CDR3 nucleotides are TGCAGCGTTGAACGGTTGAACACTGAAGCTTTCTTT. It yields the protein CSVERLNTEAFF. The entire variable domain, with the rest obtained from reference TRBV29-1 and TRBJ1-1, is as follows: SAVISQKPSRDICQRGTSLTIQCQVDSQVTMMFWYRQQPGQSLTLIATANQGSEATYESGFVIDKFPISRPNLTFSTLTVSNMSPEDSSIYLCSVERLNTEAFFGQGTRLTVV.

This clone was detected once. The rearrangement joins TRBV14 to TRBJ2-1; perhaps TRBD1 as D (7 bases). This CDR3 comprises 15 residues. Germline V gives CDR1 SGHDN, CDR2 FVKESK. Trimming cost V 1 base and J 8 bases, with 15 bases left between them. The DNA for the CDR3 is TGTGCCAGCAGCCAAGTTGGGGGCAGGGGGGATGAGCAGTTCTTC. It yields the protein CASSQVGGRGDEQFF. The whole variable domain, filled in from reference TRBV14 and TRBJ2-1, reads EAGVTQFPSHSVIEKGQTVTLRCDPISGHDNLYWYRRVMGKEIKFLLHFVKESKQDESGMPNNRFLAERTGGTYSTLKVQPAELEDSGVYFCASSQVGGRGDEQFFGPGTRLTVL.

The chain has TRBV4-1 and TRBJ2-1; 7 nucleotides match TRBD2. Germline CDR1 is MGHRA and CDR2 is YSYEKL. The CDR3 extends over 15 amino acids. After removal of 4 bases from V and 0 bases from J, the junction contained 3 bases not matched to a gene. CDR3 DNA sequence: TGCGCCAGCAGCCCCCAGCGGGGCTCCTACAATGAGCAGTTCTTC. The encoded protein is CASSPQRGSYNEQFF.

V is TRBV7-2 and J is TRBJ1-1; 12 bases match TRBD1. With 3 bases clipped from V and 10 bases from J, the junction kept 18 bases outside the gene matches. The CDR3 loop spans 18 amino acids. CDR1 and CDR2 (germline): SGHTA, FQGNSA. CDR3 amino acids: CASSLIDLWGQGALGAFF. The CDR3 DNA is TGTGCCAGCAGCTTGATCGACCTTTGGGGACAGGGGGCTCTGGGAGCTTTCTTT.

The chain carries TRBV27 and TRBJ1-5; 8 positions match TRBD1. There are 16 residues in the CDR3. V lost 5 bases to trimming and J lost 0 bases; unmatched junction nucleotides: 6. Germline-derived CDR1 and CDR2 are MNHEY and SMNVEV (reference sequence). The CDR3 DNA reads as TGTGCCAGCAGTGCCCCCGGGACAGGTAGCAATCAGCCCCAGCATTTT. This translates into CASSAPGTGSNQPQHF.

The J gene is TRBJ2-3, the V gene TRBV7-2, with 9 bases fitting TRBD1. Losses at the gene ends were 1 base for V and 2 bases for J; bases not matched to a gene: 4. This CDR3 region has 16 residues. Germline CDR1 reads SGHTA; CDR2 reads FQGNSA. The CDR3 spells CASSLGRTGVTDTQYF. The DNA of the CDR3 is TGTGCCAGCAGCTTAGGGAGGACAGGGGTCACAGATACGCAGTATTTT.

The chain has TRBV27 and TRBJ2-1; 7 positions agree with TRBD2. The CDR3 loop spans 16 amino acids. The V gene end was trimmed by 1 base and the J gene end by 5 bases; junction bases not matched to a gene: 8. Per the germline V gene, CDR1 is MNHEY and CDR2 is SMNVEV (reference sequence). CDR3 sequence: CASSLFGGERHNEQFF. The CDR3, as DNA: TGTGCCAGCAGTTTATTTGGGGGGGAGAGACACAATGAGCAGTTCTTC.

The chain links TRBV29-1 to TRBJ2-7, with D unclear. This CDR3 has 14 amino acids. The germline V gene has CDR1 SQVTM and CDR2 ANQGSEA. V was shortened by 4 bases and J by 5 bases, with 18 bases between the two germline ends. The CDR3 sequence is CSVGALRALDEQYF. The CDR3 DNA reads as TGCAGCGTTGGCGCCCTTCGGGCTCTCGACGAGCAGTACTTC.

This clone has a single count. The chain carries TRBV7-5 and TRBJ1-3. TRBV7-5 is flagged as a pseudogene. The CDR3 runs 12 residues. CDR3 sequence reads: CASSSGPDTIYF. DNA for the CDR3: TGTGCCAGCAGCTCGGGGCCTGACACCATATATTTT.

This chain connects TRBV29-1 to TRBJ2-3; possible D gene TRBD1, 6 bases. The CDR3 extends over 16 amino acids. V lost 1 base and J lost 4, with 18 bases in between. Germline CDR1 and CDR2: SQVTM and ANQGSEA. Written as DNA, the CDR3 is TGCAGCGTTGAAGGATATCCAGGGGTAAGGGCAGATACGCAGTATTTT. Protein product: CSVEGYPGVRADTQYF.

The chain employs TRBV9 and TRBJ1-3; D is unclear. V was trimmed by 4 bases and J by 0 bases, leaving 8 bases between them. The CDR3 is 14 residues long. Germline CDR1 is SGDLS and CDR2 is YYNGEE. The CDR3 is CASSQTLSGNTIYF. The CDR3, as DNA: TGTGCCAGCAGCCAGACACTCTCTGGAAACACCATATATTTT.

The rearrangement joins TRBV6-6 to TRBJ1-4; possible D gene TRBD1, 5 bases. This CDR3 region has 13 residues. The ends were cut back, 6 bases at V and 4 bases at J, with 9 bases in the middle. Per the germline V gene, CDR1 is MNHNY and CDR2 is SVGAGI (reference sequence). CDR3 in amino acids: CASRLDNNEKLFF. For the CDR3, the DNA is TGTGCCAGCAGGTTGGACAATAATGAAAAACTGTTTTTT.

The V call is TRBV5-1, the J call TRBJ1-1; no reliable D call. Looked up from germline, CDR1 is SGHRS and CDR2 is YFSETQ. Trimming removed 0 bases from V and 1 base from J, with 10 bases in between. CDR3 length: 15 amino acids. CDR3 in DNA: TGCGCCAGCAGCTTGGCATGGCGAGAGAACACTGAAGCTTTCTTT. Translating it yields CASSLAWRENTEAFF.

This chain joins TRBV18 and TRBJ2-5; D ambiguous. Germline V gives CDR1 KGHSH, CDR2 LQKENI. CDR3 length: 14 residues. V was pared by 2 bases and J by 4 bases, with 11 bases between. This chain's CDR3 is CASSPYASSETQYF. CDR3 in DNA: TGTGCCAGCTCACCATATGCCAGTTCAGAGACCCAGTACTTC.

Concerning this clone: One end of the junction varies from germline; a read error may be responsible. V gene TRBV5-6 combines with J gene TRBJ2-6; no clear D. CDR3 length: 18 amino acids. Germline V gene data show CDR1 as SGHDT and CDR2 as YYEEEE. CDR3 nucleotide sequence: TGTGCCGGCAGCTTGGTTTGGGGTCAAAGCTCTGGGGCCAACGTCCTGACTTTC. This translates into CAGSLVWGQSSGANVLTF.

CDR3 in amino acids: CASSLRLGSSYNEQFF. In DNA form, the CDR3 reads TGTGCCAGCAGCCTACGACTGGGAAGCTCTTACAATGAGCAGTTCTTC. The chain employs TRBV9 and TRBJ2-1; no definite D call. The CDR3 sequence is 16 residues long. Trimming took 4 bases from V and 4 from J, leaving 18 bases between them. Germline V lookup: CDR1 SGDLS, CDR2 YYNGEE. Based on the CDR3 plus reference TRBV9 and TRBJ2-1, the full variable domain is DSGVTQTPKHLITATGQRVTLRCSPRSGDLSVYWYQQSLDQGLQFLIQYYNGEERAKGNILERFSAQQFPDLHSELNLSSLELGDSALYFCASSLRLGSSYNEQFFGPGTRLTVL.

The J gene is TRBJ2-7, the V gene TRBV7-9; 8 bases are a match to TRBD2. The CDR3 consists of 13 residues. Germline CDR1 reads SEHNR; CDR2 reads FQNEAQ (reference sequence). Germline trimming cut 5 bases from V and 3 bases from J; bases unmatched to any gene: 3. CDR3 DNA sequence: TGTGCCAGCAGCCCCGGGACTAGCTACGAGCAGTACTTC. As protein: CASSPGTSYEQYF.

This chain links TRBV7-9 with TRBJ2-7, with 11 bases matching TRBD2. V lost 2 bases and J lost 5; bases outside the gene matches: 11. Germline CDR1 reads SEHNR; CDR2 reads FQNEAQ (reference sequence). The CDR3 contains 17 residues. The CDR3 protein is CASSLPLAGGPQDEQYF. Written as DNA, the CDR3 is TGTGCCAGCAGCTTACCCTTAGCGGGAGGGCCCCAGGACGAGCAGTACTTC.

The genes are TRBV9 and TRBJ2-1; D ambiguous. The CDR3 length is 13 residues. V gave up 0 bases and J gave up 3 bases, with 4 bases separating them. CDR1 and CDR2 (germline): SGDLS, YYNGEE. CDR3 sequence (DNA): TGTGCCAGCAGCGTAGGAAGCTACAATGAGCAGTTCTTC. It encodes CASSVGSYNEQFF.

This chain uses TRBV28 with TRBJ2-1; TRBD2 aligns across 8 bases. J was trimmed by 9 bases and V by 2 bases; bases with no gene match: 3. This CDR3 is 13 amino acids long. Germline CDR1 is MDHEN and CDR2 is SYDVKM. CDR3: CASSLDTSGEQFF. The CDR3 coding sequence is TGTGCCAGCAGTTTAGATACTAGCGGTGAGCAGTTCTTC.